These 15 T cell receptor beta chains originate from one sample sequenced in a study of cytomegalovirus exposure and HLA in healthy donors. Amplification used 60 Vbeta primers and 13 Jbeta primers. Only in-frame clones appear in the TCRdb table, and some are missing; sequencing was by immunoSEQ multiplex PCR. Of 120,000 or so clones listed, less than 85% are singletons. Sequencing was performed on PBMCs. Receptors were obtained from a male donor in good health and CMV-seronegative.

This rearrangement joins TRBV7-9 to TRBJ2-3; 13 bases match TRBD2. CDR3 length: 16 residues. Looked up from germline, CDR1 is SEHNR and CDR2 is FQNEAQ (reference sequence). V trimming: 0 bases; J trimming: 4 bases; junction bases outside the gene matches: 1. CDR3 region: CASSLALAGGPDTQYF. Here the CDR3 DNA reads TGTGCCAGCAGCTTAGCACTAGCGGGAGGGCCAGATACGCAGTATTTT.

The rearrangement links TRBV28 to TRBJ2-1; no clear D gene. Between the trimmed V and J ends, which lost 6 bases and 14 bases, there was a span of 17 bases. The CDR3 has 12 residues. Per the germline V gene, CDR1 is MDHEN and CDR2 is SYDVKM. The CDR3: CASSMPQTPEFF. CDR3 DNA: TGTGCCAGCAGCATGCCACAGACCCCGGAGTTCTTC. The entire variable domain, with the rest obtained from reference TRBV28 and TRBJ2-1, is as follows: DVKVTQSSRYLVKRTGEKVFLECVQDMDHENMFWYRQDPGLGLRLIYFSYDVKMKEKGDIPEGYSVSREKKERFSLILESASTNQTSMYLCASSMPQTPEFFGPGTRLTVL.

V and J are TRBV5-4 and TRBJ2-7; maybe TRBD2 (5 bases). In germline, CDR1 is SGHNT, CDR2 YYREEE (reference sequence). The CDR3 length is 14 residues. The V gene lost 3 bases and the J gene lost 0 bases, with 10 bases spanning the gap. CDR3 protein: CASSSSGNSYEQYF. In nucleotides, the CDR3 is TGTGCCAGCAGCTCTTCCGGGAACTCCTACGAGCAGTACTTC. Full variable domain (missing parts from reference TRBV5-4 and TRBJ2-7): ETGVTQSPTHLIKTRGQQVTLRCSSQSGHNTVSWYQQALGQGPQFIFQYYREEENGRGNFPPRFSGLQFPNYSSELNVNALELDDSALYLCASSSSGNSYEQYFGPGTRLTVT.

V gene TRBV12-5 combines with J gene TRBJ1-6; D remains ambiguous. V dropped 2 bases and J dropped 0 bases, with 17 bases sitting between them. Germline V gene data show CDR1 as LGHNT and CDR2 as FRNRAP. The CDR3 consists of 19 residues. CDR3 protein: CASGLMHGLQSSYNSPLHF. The CDR3 DNA follows: TGTGCTAGTGGTTTGATGCACGGACTGCAGAGCTCCTATAATTCACCCCTCCACTTT. Looking up the rest from reference TRBV12-5 and TRBJ1-6 gives the full variable domain: DARVTQTPRHKVTEMGQEVTMRCQPILGHNTVFWYRQTMMQGLELLAYFRNRAPLDDSGMPKDRFSAEMPDATLATLKIQPSEPRDSAVYFCASGLMHGLQSSYNSPLHFGNGTRLTVT.

The chain uses TRBV27 and TRBJ2-7; a possible D gene is TRBD2 (6 bases). This CDR3 has 13 residues. CDR1 is MNHEY and CDR2 is SMNVEV in the germline V gene (reference sequence). The V end lost 5 bases, the J end lost 10 bases, and 18 bases lay between the germline ends. Here the CDR3 DNA reads TGTGCCAGCAGTAGGAGCAACGGAGGGGTACAGTACTTC. As protein: CASSRSNGGVQYF.

This chain connects TRBV30 to TRBJ1-1; 7 nucleotides match TRBD1. V shed 5 bases and J 1 base; nucleotides not matched to a gene: 4. From germline, CDR1 is GTSNPN and CDR2 SVGIG (reference sequence). The CDR3 loop spans 13 amino acids. CDR3 DNA sequence: TGTGCCTGGTCCGGGACAGCGAACACTGAAGCTTTCTTT. Translating it yields CAWSGTANTEAFF.

This clone was seen only once. The junction and the germline gene differ at one end; a read error may be behind it. The chain recombines TRBV18 with TRBJ1-2; 7 nucleotides match TRBD1. This CDR3 contains 13 residues. In germline, CDR1 is KGHSH, CDR2 LQKENI. The CDR3 loop is CTSSPDRSYGYTF. The CDR3 nucleotides are TGTACCAGCTCTCCGGACAGGTCCTATGGCTACACCTTC.

The chain recombines TRBV5-4 with TRBJ2-7; D is unclear. Germline lookup yields CDR1 SGHNT and CDR2 YYREEE (reference sequence). Trimming pared 0 bases from V and 2 bases from J, leaving 12 bases between. The length of the CDR3 is 15 residues. CDR3 sequence: CASSLAGYLPYEQYF. The DNA of the CDR3 is TGTGCCAGCAGCTTGGCCGGGTATCTTCCCTACGAGCAGTACTTC. Complete variable domain (other parts from reference TRBV5-4 and TRBJ2-7): ETGVTQSPTHLIKTRGQQVTLRCSSQSGHNTVSWYQQALGQGPQFIFQYYREEENGRGNFPPRFSGLQFPNYSSELNVNALELDDSALYLCASSLAGYLPYEQYFGPGTRLTVT.

The genes are TRBV28 and TRBJ1-1; 7 bases are a match to TRBD1. Germline values: CDR1 MDHEN, CDR2 SYDVKM. J gave up 0 bases and V 5 bases, and 6 bases lay outside the gene matches. The CDR3 length is 15 residues. The CDR3 sequence is CASSPRTGMNTEAFF. The CDR3 coding sequence is TGTGCCAGCAGTCCACGGACAGGTATGAACACTGAAGCTTTCTTT.

The rearrangement uses TRBV30 and TRBJ1-6; 8 nucleotides line up with TRBD1. The CDR3 consists of 13 residues. Germline trimming cut 5 bases from V and 6 bases from J; bases unmatched to any gene: 3. Germline values: CDR1 GTSNPN, CDR2 SVGIG (reference sequence). The CDR3 DNA reads TGTGCCTGGGACAGGGGCCTTAATTCACCCCTCCACTTT. Translation: CAWDRGLNSPLHF.

In the case of this clone: The junction departs from germline at one end; a sequencing error may be responsible. The rearrangement joins TRBV7-9 to TRBJ1-1; a weak D match, TRBD1 (6 bases). Germline loops: CDR1 SEHNR, CDR2 FQNEAQ (reference sequence). This CDR3 is built from 16 residues. DNA of the CDR3: TGTTCCAGCAGCCCCGGCGGGGGACAACCGAACACTGAAGCTTTCTTT. Translating gives CSSSPGGGQPNTEAFF.

The chain has TRBV4-3 and TRBJ2-7, with 7 bases identical to TRBD1. V was clipped by 6 bases and J by 2 bases; unmatched bases: 7. CDR1 LGHNA and CDR2 YSLEER come from the germline V gene. The CDR3 is 14 residues long. The CDR3 nucleotides read TGCGCCAGCAGTCCCGGGACAGCTACCTACGAGCAGTACTTC. It encodes CASSPGTATYEQYF.

The V gene is TRBV7-2, the J gene TRBJ2-1; maybe TRBD1 (5 bases). V shed 1 base and J shed 9 bases, with 13 bases lying between them. This CDR3 has 14 residues. CDR1 and CDR2 from the germline V gene are SGHTA and FQGNSA. Written as DNA, the CDR3 is TGTGCCAGCAGCTTAGAGCAGGGCGTGGGTGAGCAGTTCTTC. It is translated as CASSLEQGVGEQFF.

This clone was observed once. The chain joins TRBV7-2 to TRBJ1-5, with D perhaps matching TRBD1 (5 bases). CDR1 SGHTA and CDR2 FQGNSA come from the germline V gene. The CDR3 sequence is 14 residues long. The germline V and J ends were trimmed by 3 bases and 5 bases, with 11 bases remaining between them. CDR3 residues: CASSFLWGDQPQHF. In nucleotides, the CDR3 is TGTGCCAGCAGCTTCCTTTGGGGGGATCAGCCCCAGCATTTT.

The chain is built from TRBV5-1 and TRBJ2-3; D is uncertain. The V end was cut by 1 base, the J end by 6 bases, with 15 bases between. CDR1 is SGHRS and CDR2 is YFSETQ in the germline V gene. The CDR3 runs 15 residues. The CDR3 loop is CASSLSAFLSDTQYF. In DNA, the CDR3 is TGCGCCAGCAGCTTGAGTGCCTTCCTGAGCGATACGCAGTATTTT.